These 8 T cell receptor beta chains were all obtained from the same sample, sequenced in a study of response to subunit inactivated influenza vaccine. TCRdb called the RT-PCR reads again in MiXCR, with one record for every CDR3 protein. The sample lists 860,000 or so distinct CDR3 sequences; 21% were seen once. Sequences were derived from PBMCs from blood, sampled about 5 days after vaccination. These receptors were obtained from a man aged 45-60 years who received an inactivated influenza vaccine.

The chain joins TRBV7-2 to TRBJ2-3; 7 bases agree with TRBD2. Germline values: CDR1 SGHTA, CDR2 FQGNSA. The length of the CDR3 is 17 residues. Trimming removed 3 bases from V and 2 bases from J; junction bases left unmatched: 11. The CDR3 sequence: CASSFAPRGGATDTQYF. As DNA, the CDR3 is TGTGCCAGCAGCTTCGCCCCCCGCGGGGGAGCCACAGATACGCAGTATTTT.

This clonotype was detected only a few times. The V call is TRBV28, the J call TRBJ2-7; the D is unclear. CDR1 and CDR2 from the germline V gene are MDHEN and SYDVKM. CDR3 size: 12 residues. The V end was cut by 4 bases, the J end by 5 bases, with 9 bases between. For the CDR3, the DNA is TGTGCCAGCAGTTCCTACGTGAACGAGCAGTACTTC. Its translation is CASSSYVNEQYF.

The chain uses TRBV24-1 and TRBJ2-1, with a possible D match to TRBD1 (6 bases). Per the germline V gene, CDR1 is KGHDR and CDR2 is SFDVKD. V lost 4 bases, J lost 6 bases, and 21 bases lay in between. The CDR3 has 17 amino acids. DNA for the CDR3: TGTGCCACCAGTGAAGATATGGCGGAAGGGGGTGCCAATGAGCAGTTCTTC. It specifies CATSEDMAEGGANEQFF.

This sequence joins TRBV4-2 and TRBJ2-3; tentatively, D is TRBD1 (5 bases). Trimming took off 0 bases at V and 5 bases at J, with 12 bases between the two ends. Germline V gives CDR1 LGHNA, CDR2 YNFKEQ. The CDR3 is 15 amino acids. The DNA for the CDR3 is TGTGCCAGCAGCCAAGATGGGCAGGGAAGAGATACGCAGTATTTT. Its protein is CASSQDGQGRDTQYF.

This clonotype was picked up a small number of times. This chain joins TRBV20-1 and TRBJ1-5; D not resolved. Trimming took off 3 bases at V and 0 bases at J, with 9 bases between the two ends. The CDR3 length is 14 residues. Germline-derived CDR1 and CDR2 are DFQATT and SNEGSKA (reference sequence). The CDR3 DNA reads TGCAGTGCTAGTACTGGGATTAGCAATCAGCCCCAGCATTTT. This gives the protein CSASTGISNQPQHF.

The chain is built from TRBV19 and TRBJ2-1, with 9 bases aligning to TRBD2. V lost 3 bases and J lost 5; bases outside the gene matches: 8. CDR1 LNHDA and CDR2 SQIVND come from the germline V gene (reference sequence). CDR3 size: 16 residues. The DNA of the CDR3 is TGTGCCAGTAGTATCCTGGGACTAGCAGTCAACAATGAGCAGTTCTTC. Its protein product is CASSILGLAVNNEQFF. Drawing the rest from reference TRBV19 and TRBJ2-1, the complete variable domain is DGGITQSPKYLFRKEGQNVTLSCEQNLNHDAMYWYRQDPGQGLRLIYYSQIVNDFQKGDIAEGYSVSREKKESFPLTVTSAQKNPTAFYLCASSILGLAVNNEQFFGPGTRLTVL.

The genes are TRBV6-2 or TRBV6-3 and TRBJ2-3; possibly TRBD2 for D (7 bases). This CDR3 comprises 14 residues. Per the germline V gene, CDR1 is MNHEY and CDR2 is SVGEGT. V lost 5 bases and J lost 7, with 16 bases in between. The CDR3 reads CASSQGGATNTQYF. CDR3 nucleotide sequence: TGTGCCAGCAGTCAAGGGGGGGCTACCAATACGCAGTATTTT.

The CDR3 loop reads CASSFGFWRQSLDSEGNTIYF. In DNA form, the CDR3 reads TGTGCCAGTAGTTTCGGATTTTGGCGTCAGTCCTTGGACTCGGAAGGAAACACCATATATTTT. V usage is TRBV19 and J usage is TRBJ1-3; D ambiguous. Germline-derived CDR1 and CDR2 are LNHDA and SQIVND (reference sequence). V was trimmed by 5 bases and J by 4 bases, leaving 33 bases between them. There are 21 residues in the CDR3.